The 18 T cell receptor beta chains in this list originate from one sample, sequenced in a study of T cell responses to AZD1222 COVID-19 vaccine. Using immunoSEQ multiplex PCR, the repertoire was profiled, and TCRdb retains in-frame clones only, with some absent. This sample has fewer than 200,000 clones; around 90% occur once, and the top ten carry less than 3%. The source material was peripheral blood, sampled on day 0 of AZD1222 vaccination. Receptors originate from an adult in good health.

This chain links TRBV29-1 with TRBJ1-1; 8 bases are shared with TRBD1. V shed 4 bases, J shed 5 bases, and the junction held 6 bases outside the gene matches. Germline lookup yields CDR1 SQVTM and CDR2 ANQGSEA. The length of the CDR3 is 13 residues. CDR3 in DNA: TGCAGCGTTGCTCAGGGGGCTACGACTGAAGCTTTCTTT. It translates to CSVAQGATTEAFF.

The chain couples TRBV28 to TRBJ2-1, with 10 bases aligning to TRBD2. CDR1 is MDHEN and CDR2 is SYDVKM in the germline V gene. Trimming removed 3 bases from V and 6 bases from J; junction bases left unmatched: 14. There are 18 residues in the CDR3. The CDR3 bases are TGTGCCAGCAGTTTTTTGGCCCTAGCGGGAGTAGATAGCAATGAGCAGTTCTTC. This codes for CASSFLALAGVDSNEQFF.

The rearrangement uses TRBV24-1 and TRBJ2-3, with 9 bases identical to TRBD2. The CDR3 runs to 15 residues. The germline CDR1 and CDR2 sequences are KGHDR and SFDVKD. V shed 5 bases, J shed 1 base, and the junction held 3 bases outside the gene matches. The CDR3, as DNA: TGTGCCACCAGTGGGGCGGGAGGGGGCACAGATACGCAGTATTTT. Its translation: CATSGAGGGTDTQYF.

The CDR3 loop reads CASGETRSTDTQYF. CDR3 DNA sequence: TGCGCCAGCGGGGAGACGAGATCCACAGATACGCAGTATTTT. The chain recombines TRBV5-1 with TRBJ2-3; perhaps TRBD2 as D (5 bases). The CDR3 runs 14 residues. Germline V gene sequence: CDR1 SGHRS, CDR2 YFSETQ. V gave up 7 bases and J gave up 2 bases, with 14 bases separating them.

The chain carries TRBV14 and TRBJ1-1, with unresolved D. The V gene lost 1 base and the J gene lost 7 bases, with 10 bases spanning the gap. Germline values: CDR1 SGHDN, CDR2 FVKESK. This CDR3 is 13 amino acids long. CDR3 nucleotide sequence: TGTGCCAGCAGCCAAGGACAACGGATTGAAGCTTTCTTT. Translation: CASSQGQRIEAFF.

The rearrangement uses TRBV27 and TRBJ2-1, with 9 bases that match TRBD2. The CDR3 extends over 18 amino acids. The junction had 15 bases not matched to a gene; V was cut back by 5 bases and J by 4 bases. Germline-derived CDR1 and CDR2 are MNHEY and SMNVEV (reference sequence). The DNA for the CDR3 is TGTGCCAGCAGTCCCTTAAGTATAGCGGGGGAGCATTACAATGAGCAGTTCTTC. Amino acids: CASSPLSIAGEHYNEQFF.

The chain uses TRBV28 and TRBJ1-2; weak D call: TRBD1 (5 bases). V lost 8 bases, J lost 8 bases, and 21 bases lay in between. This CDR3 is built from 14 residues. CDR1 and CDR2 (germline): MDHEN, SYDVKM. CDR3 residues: CASGQGIRLGGYTF. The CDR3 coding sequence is TGTGCCAGCGGGCAGGGTATCCGTCTAGGGGGCTACACCTTC.

The CDR3 nucleotides read TGTGCCAGCAGCAGCACTCGACAGGACTTT. Translated: CASSSTRQDF. The gene calls are TRBV21-1 and TRBJ1-1; the D call in the table, TRBD1, was not verified against the DNA. TRBV21-1 is noted as a pseudogene. The CDR3 spans 10 residues.

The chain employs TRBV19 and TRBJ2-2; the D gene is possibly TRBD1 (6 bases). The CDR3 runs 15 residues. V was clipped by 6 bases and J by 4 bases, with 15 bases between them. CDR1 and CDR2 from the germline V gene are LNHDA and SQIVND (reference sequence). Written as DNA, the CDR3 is TGTGCCAGTAGATTTGACAGGTCGAGCACCGGGGAGCTGTTTTTT. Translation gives CASRFDRSSTGELFF.

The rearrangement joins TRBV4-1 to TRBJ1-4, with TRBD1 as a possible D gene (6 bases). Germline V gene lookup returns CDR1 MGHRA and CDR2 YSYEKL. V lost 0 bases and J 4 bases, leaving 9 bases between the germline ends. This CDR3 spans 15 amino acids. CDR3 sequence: CASSQDQGFNEKLFF. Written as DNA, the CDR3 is TGCGCCAGCAGCCAAGATCAGGGGTTTAATGAAAAACTGTTTTTT.

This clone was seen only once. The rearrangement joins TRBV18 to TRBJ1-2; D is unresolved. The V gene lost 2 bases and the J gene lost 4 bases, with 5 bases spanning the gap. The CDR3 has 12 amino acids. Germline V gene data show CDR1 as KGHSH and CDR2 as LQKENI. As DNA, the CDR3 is TGTGCCAGCTCACCAGTAGGCTATGGCTACACCTTC. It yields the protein CASSPVGYGYTF.

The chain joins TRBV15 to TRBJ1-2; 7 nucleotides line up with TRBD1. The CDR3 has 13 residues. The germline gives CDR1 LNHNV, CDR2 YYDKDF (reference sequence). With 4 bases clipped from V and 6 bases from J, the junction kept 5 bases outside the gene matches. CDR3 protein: CATSTDRAHGYTF. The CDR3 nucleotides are TGTGCCACCAGCACTGACAGGGCCCATGGCTACACCTTC.

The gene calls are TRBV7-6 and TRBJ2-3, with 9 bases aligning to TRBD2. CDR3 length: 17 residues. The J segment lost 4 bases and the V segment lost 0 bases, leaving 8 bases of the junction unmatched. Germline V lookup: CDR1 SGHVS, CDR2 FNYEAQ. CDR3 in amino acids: CASSLALAGAGADTQYF. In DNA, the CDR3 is TGTGCCAGCAGCTTAGCTTTAGCGGGAGCTGGGGCAGATACGCAGTATTTT. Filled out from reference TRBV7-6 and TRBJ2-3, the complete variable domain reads GAGVSQSPRYKVTKRGQDVALRCDPISGHVSLYWYRQALGQGPEFLTYFNYEAQQDKSGLPNDRFSAERPEGSISTLTIQRTEQRDSAMYRCASSLALAGAGADTQYFGPGTRLTVL.

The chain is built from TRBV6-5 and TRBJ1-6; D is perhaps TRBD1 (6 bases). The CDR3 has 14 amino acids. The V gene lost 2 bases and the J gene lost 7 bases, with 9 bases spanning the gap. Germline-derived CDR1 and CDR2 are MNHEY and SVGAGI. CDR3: CASSYGGRNSPLHF. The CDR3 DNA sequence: TGTGCCAGCAGTTACGGGGGGCGGAATTCACCCCTCCACTTT.

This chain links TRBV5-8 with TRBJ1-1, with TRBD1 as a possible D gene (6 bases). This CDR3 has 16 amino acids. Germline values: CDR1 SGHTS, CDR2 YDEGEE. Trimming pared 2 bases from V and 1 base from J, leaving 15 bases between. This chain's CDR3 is CASSFFWGAQNTEAFF. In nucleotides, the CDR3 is TGTGCCAGCAGCTTCTTTTGGGGGGCTCAGAACACTGAAGCTTTCTTT.

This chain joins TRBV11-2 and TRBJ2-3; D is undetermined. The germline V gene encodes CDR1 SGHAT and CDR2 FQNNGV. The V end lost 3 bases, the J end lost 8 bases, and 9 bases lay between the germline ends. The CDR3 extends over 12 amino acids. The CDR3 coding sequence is TGTGCCAGCAGCTTCCGAGCTGGTACGCAGTATTTT. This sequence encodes CASSFRAGTQYF.

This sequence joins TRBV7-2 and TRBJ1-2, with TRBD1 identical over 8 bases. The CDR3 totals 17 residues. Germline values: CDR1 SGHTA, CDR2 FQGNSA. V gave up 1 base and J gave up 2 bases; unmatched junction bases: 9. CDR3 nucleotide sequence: TGTGCCAGCAGCTTAGGTTACGGGACAGGCTTAAACTATGGCTACACCTTC. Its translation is CASSLGYGTGLNYGYTF.

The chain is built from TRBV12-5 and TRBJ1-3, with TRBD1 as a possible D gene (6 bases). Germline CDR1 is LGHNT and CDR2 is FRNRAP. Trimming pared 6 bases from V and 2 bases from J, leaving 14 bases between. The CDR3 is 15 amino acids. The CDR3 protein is CASGKPGVPGNTIYF. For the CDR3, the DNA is TGTGCTAGTGGCAAGCCAGGGGTACCTGGAAACACCATATATTTT.